The clone carrying this T cell receptor beta chain was seen a few times. This entry belongs to a study of blood T cell repertoires in COVID-19. Study context: The United States, Italy and Spain were the sources of the acute and convalescent COVID-19 samples. Sample material is recorded as cDNA or gDNA derived from T cells, B-cell-depleted T cells, or PBMCs.

With 1 base removed from V and 5 bases from J, the gap between germline ends came to 14 bases. Germline V gene sequence: CDR1 LGHDT, CDR2 YNNKEL (reference sequence). The CDR3 loop spans 15 amino acids. The repertoire was sequenced with immunoSEQ multiplex PCR; TCRdb's copy has only in-frame clones and lacks some. The data show more than 130,000 clones, roughly 80% seen once. The sequenced sample consisted of peripheral blood. The receptor comes from a human donor in a cohort sampled during active COVID-19. This sequence joins TRBV3-1 (or the pseudogene TRBV3-2) and TRBJ2-5, with D tentatively TRBD1 (6 bases). The CDR3 sequence: CASSQGGQQGETQYF. DNA of the CDR3: TGTGCCAGCAGCCAAGGGGGACAACAAGGGGAGACCCAGTACTTC.